The clone carrying this T cell receptor beta chain showed up many times. The antigen is undetermined. The data originate from a study of identical twins. MiXCR, applied by TCRdb to the 5' RACE reads, yields one record per CDR3 protein. The top ten clones hold more than 0.4% of a sample with around 530,000 distinct CDR3 sequences, approximately 16% of them seen once. Study results and caveats: Because invariant MAIT and iNKT cells could be present, zero-insertion analyses could be partly confounded. The more abundant beta clonotypes in cord blood had fewer insertions, and memory repertoires did not show this.

Every sampled donor was Caucasian and healthy. V was cut by 1 base and J by 0 bases, with 7 bases left in between. CDR3 length: 14 residues. The germline CDR1 and CDR2 sequences are SGHRS and YFSETQ. The same data also went into a second study, on yellow fever vaccine responses in identical twins. From that study: Twins reportedly showed a vaccine T cell response that seemed partly convergent and partly personalized.

This TCR came from a woman aged 18 to 35 in good health. The sequenced material came from CD4+ T cells sorted from blood. V and J are TRBV5-1 and TRBJ1-1; a weak D match, TRBD1 (5 bases). CDR3 protein: CASSLQGMNTEAFF. As DNA, the CDR3 is TGCGCCAGCAGCTTGCAGGGAATGAACACTGAAGCTTTCTTT.